This T cell receptor beta chain appears in the sequencing data of a study of T cell responses to AZD1222 COVID-19 vaccine. Repertoires were generated with immunoSEQ multiplex PCR, while TCRdb's copy carries only in-frame clones and drops some. The profile shows about 110,000 clones, 70% to 90% of them singletons. The germline V gene has CDR1 LNHDA and CDR2 SQIVND (reference sequence). Trimming cost V 4 bases and J 2 bases; bases outside gene matches: 3. CDR3 length equals 15 residues. The sequence came from an adult who received the AZD1222 COVID-19 vaccine. V and J are TRBV19 and TRBJ1-5; 9 bases are a match to TRBD1. The sequences come from peripheral blood, collected 28 days after the second AZD1222 dose. The chain's CDR3 is CASSTRDRGNQPQHF. DNA of the CDR3: TGTGCCAGTAGTACGAGGGACAGGGGCAATCAGCCCCAGCATTTT.